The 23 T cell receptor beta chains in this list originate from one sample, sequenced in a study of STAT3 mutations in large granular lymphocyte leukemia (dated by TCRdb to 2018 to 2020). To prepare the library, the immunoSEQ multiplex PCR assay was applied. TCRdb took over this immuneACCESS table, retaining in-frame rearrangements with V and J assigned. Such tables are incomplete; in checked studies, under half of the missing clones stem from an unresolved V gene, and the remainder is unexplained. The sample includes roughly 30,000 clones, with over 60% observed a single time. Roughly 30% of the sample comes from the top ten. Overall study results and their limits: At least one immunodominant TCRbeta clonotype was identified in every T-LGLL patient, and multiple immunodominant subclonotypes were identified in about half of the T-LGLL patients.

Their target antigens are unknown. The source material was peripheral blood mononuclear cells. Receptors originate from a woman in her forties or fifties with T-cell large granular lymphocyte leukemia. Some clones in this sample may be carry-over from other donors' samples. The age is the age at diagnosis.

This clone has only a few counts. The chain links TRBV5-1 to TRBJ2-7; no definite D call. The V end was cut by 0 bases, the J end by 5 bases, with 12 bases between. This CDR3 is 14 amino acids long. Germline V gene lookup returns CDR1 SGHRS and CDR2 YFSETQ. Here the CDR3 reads CASSLVPRSDEQYF. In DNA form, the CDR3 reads TGCGCCAGCAGCTTGGTTCCCAGGTCAGACGAGCAGTACTTC.

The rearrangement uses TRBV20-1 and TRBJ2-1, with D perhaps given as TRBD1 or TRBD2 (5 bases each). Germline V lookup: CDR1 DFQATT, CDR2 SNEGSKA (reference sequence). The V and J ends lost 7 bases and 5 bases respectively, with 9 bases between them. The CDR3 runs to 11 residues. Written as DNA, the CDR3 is TGCAGTGTAGGGACCAACAATGAGCAGTTCTTC. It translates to CSVGTNNEQFF.

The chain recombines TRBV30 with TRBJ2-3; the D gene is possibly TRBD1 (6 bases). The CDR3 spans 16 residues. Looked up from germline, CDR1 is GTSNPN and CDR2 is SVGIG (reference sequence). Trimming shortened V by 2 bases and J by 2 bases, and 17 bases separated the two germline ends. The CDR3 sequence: CAWSSYRDKHTDTQYF. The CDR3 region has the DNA TGTGCCTGGAGTTCCTACCGGGACAAGCACACAGATACGCAGTATTTT.

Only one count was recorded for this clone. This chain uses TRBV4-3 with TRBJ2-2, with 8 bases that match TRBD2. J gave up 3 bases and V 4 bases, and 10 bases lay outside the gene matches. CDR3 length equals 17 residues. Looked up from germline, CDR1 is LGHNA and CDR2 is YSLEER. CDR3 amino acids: CASSRIAGGTYTGELFF. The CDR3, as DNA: TGCGCCAGCAGCCGGATCGCGGGAGGAACTTACACCGGGGAGCTGTTTTTT.

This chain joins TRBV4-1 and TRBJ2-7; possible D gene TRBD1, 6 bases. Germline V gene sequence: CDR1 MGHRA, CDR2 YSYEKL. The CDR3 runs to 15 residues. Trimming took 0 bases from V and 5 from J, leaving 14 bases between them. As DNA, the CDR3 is TGCGCCAGCAGCCAAGATGATTTTCAGGGGAACGAGCAGTACTTC. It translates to CASSQDDFQGNEQYF.

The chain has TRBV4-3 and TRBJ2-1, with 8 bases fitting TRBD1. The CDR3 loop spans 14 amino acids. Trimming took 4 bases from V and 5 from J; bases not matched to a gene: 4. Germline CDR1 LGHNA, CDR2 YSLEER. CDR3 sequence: CASSLGQGNNEQFF. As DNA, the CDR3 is TGCGCCAGCAGCCTAGGACAGGGCAACAATGAGCAGTTCTTC.

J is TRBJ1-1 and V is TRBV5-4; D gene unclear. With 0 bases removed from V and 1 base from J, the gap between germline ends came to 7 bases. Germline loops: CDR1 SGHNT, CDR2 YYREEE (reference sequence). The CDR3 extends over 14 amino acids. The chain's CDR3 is CASSLARWNTEAFF. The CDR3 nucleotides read TGTGCCAGCAGCTTGGCCCGGTGGAACACTGAAGCTTTCTTT.

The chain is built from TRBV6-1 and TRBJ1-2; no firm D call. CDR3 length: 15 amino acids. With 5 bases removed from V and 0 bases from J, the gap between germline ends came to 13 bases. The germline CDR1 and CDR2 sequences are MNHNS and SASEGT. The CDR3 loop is CASSQDSSANYGYTF. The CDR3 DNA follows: TGTGCCAGCAGTCAAGATTCATCAGCTAACTATGGCTACACCTTC.

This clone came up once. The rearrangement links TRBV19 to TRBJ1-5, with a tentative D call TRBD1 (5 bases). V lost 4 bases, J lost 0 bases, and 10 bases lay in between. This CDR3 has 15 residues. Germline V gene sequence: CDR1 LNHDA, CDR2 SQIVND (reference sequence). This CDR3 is CASSTDTVSNQPQHF. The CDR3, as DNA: TGTGCCAGTAGTACGGACACCGTTAGCAATCAGCCCCAGCATTTT.

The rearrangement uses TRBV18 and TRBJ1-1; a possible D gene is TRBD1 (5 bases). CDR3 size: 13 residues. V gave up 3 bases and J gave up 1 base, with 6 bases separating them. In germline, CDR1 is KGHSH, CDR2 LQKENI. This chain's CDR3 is CASSPGQNTEAFF. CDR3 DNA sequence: TGTGCCAGCTCACCCGGACAGAACACTGAAGCTTTCTTT.

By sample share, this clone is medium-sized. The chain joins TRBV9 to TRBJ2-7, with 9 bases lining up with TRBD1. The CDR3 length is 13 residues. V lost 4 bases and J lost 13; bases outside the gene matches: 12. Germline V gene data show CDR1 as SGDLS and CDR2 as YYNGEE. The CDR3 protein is CASSPRGWDRVYF. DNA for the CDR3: TGTGCCAGCAGCCCGAGGGGGTGGGACAGGGTCTACTTC. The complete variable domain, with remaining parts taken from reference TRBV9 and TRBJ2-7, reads DSGVTQTPKHLITATGQRVTLRCSPRSGDLSVYWYQQSLDQGLQFLIQYYNGEERAKGNILERFSAQQFPDLHSELNLSSLELGDSALYFCASSPRGWDRVYFGPGTRLTVT.

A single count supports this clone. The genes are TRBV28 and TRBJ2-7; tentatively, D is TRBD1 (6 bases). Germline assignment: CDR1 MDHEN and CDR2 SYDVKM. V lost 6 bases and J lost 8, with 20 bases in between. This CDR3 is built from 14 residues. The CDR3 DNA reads TGTGCCAGCAGCCTTTCGGACAGCTCTCCGCAGCAGTACTTC. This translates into CASSLSDSSPQQYF.

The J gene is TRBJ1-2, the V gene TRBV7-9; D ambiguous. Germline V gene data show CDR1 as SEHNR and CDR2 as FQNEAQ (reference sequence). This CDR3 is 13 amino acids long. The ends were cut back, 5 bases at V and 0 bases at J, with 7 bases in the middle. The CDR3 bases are TGTGCCAGCAGCCAAAGAGCTAACTATGGCTACACCTTC. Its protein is CASSQRANYGYTF.

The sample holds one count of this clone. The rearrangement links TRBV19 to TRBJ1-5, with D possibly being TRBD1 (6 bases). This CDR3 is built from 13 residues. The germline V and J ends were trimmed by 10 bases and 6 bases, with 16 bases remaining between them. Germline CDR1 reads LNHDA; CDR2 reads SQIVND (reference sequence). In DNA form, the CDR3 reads TGTGCCACTCGGGACATCGCCCCTCAGCCCCAGCATTTT. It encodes CATRDIAPQPQHF.

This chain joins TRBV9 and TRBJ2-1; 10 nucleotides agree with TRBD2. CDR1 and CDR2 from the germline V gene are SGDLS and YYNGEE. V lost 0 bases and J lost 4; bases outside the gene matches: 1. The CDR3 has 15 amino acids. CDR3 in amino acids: CASSVGTSGYNEQFF. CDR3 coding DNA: TGTGCCAGCAGCGTAGGGACTAGCGGATACAATGAGCAGTTCTTC.

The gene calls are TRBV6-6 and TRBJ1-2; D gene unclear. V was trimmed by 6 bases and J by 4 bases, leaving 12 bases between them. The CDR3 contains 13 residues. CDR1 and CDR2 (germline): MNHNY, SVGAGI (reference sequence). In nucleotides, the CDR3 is TGTGCCAGCAGACCGGCTTCCTCCTATGGCTACACCTTC. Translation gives CASRPASSYGYTF.

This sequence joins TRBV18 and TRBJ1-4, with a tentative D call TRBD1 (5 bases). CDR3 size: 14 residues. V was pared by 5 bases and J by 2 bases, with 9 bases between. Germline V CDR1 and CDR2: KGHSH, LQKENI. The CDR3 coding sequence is TGTGCCAGCTCATCGGCAGGGACTAATGAAAAACTGTTTTTT. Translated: CASSSAGTNEKLFF.

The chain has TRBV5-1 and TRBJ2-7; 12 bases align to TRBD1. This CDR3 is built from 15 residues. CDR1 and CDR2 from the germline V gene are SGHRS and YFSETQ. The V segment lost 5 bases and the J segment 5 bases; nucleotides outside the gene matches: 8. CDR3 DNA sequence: TGCGCCAGCAGACCCGGGACAGGGGGCGTCGACGAGCAGTACTTC. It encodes CASRPGTGGVDEQYF. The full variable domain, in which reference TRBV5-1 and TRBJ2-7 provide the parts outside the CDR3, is KAGVTQTPRYLIKTRGQQVTLSCSPISGHRSVSWYQQTPGQGLQFLFEYFSETQRNKGNFPGRFSGRQFSNSRSEMNVSTLELGDSALYLCASRPGTGGVDEQYFGPGTRLTVT.

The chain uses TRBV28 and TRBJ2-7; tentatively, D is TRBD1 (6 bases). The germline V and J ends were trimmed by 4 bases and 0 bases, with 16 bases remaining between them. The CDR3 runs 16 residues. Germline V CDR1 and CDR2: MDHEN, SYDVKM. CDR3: CASSSNPLDSSYEQYF. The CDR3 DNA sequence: TGTGCCAGCAGTTCTAATCCCTTGGACAGCTCCTACGAGCAGTACTTC.

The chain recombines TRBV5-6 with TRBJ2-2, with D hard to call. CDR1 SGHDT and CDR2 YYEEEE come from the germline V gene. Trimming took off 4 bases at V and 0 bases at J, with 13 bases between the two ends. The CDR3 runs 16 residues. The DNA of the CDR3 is TGTGCCAGCAGCGCGATGACGCGAGCGAACACCGGGGAGCTGTTTTTT. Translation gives CASSAMTRANTGELFF.

The DNA of the CDR3 is TGTGCCAGCAGCTTGGCCGACAGGGGGATCTATGGCTACACCTTC. Protein: CASSLADRGIYGYTF. The rearrangement uses TRBV5-4 and TRBJ1-2; TRBD1 aligns across 9 bases. CDR1 and CDR2 (germline): SGHNT, YYREEE (reference sequence). CDR3 size: 15 residues. Germline trimming cut 0 bases from V and 4 bases from J; bases unmatched to any gene: 4.

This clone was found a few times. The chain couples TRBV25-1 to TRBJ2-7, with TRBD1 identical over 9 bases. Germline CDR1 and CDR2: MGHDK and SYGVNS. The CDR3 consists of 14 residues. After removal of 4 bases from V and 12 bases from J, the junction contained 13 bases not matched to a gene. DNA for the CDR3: TGTGCCAGCAGTGGAGTTGGGACAGGGCCTCCGGGGTACTTC. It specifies CASSGVGTGPPGYF.

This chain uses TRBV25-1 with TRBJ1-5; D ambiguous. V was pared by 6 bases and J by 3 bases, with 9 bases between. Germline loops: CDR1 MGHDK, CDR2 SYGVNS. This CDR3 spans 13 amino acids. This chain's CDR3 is CASRNRDNQPQHF. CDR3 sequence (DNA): TGTGCCAGCAGAAATCGGGACAATCAGCCCCAGCATTTT.